This T cell receptor beta chain was identified during a study of T cells in Graves' hyperthyroidism and ophthalmopathy. Germline assignment: CDR1 SGHTA and CDR2 FQGNSA. The CDR3 spans 16 residues. V gave up 7 bases and J gave up 3 bases, with 22 bases separating them. This clonotype was counted many times. It was RNA transcripts that yielded the amplified TCR beta CDR3 regions. RT-PCR in the first round (using the HTBI primer set) targeted the TCR CDR3. TCRdb re-called the multiplex PCR reads through MiXCR, storing one row per CDR3 protein. The profile shows under 200,000 distinct CDR3 sequences, about 9% of them singletons.

This rearrangement joins TRBV7-2 to TRBJ2-7, with D possibly TRBD1 on 5 matching bases. The sequenced material came from blood. This clonotype originated in a woman younger than 35 with Graves' hyperthyroidism that later progressed to Graves' ophthalmopathy. The CDR3: CASNPSQGGSLYEQYF. The CDR3 DNA reads TGTGCCAGCAACCCAAGCCAGGGTGGGTCCCTCTACGAGCAGTACTTC.